This note documents a single T cell receptor (beta chain) sequence. No antigen is known for it. The data originate from a study of beta chain features in type 1 diabetes. The study's findings and limits: The similarity of naive, central memory and Treg TCRB repertoires appeared greater among patients than among healthy donors. Lower insertion and higher deletion counts appeared at VDJ junctions in type 1 diabetes patients.

Isolated RNA was reverse transcribed in full, so expressed TCRB transcripts were sequenced. This table comes from immunoSEQ multiplex PCR, and its TCRdb copy is limited to in-frame clones, with some not included. There are over 500,000 clones in the sample; 15% to 19% occur only once, and 0.093% lies in the top ten. This CDR3 comprises 15 residues. Trimming removed 4 bases at V and 0 bases at J, with 10 bases between. The germline V gene encodes CDR1 SGHRS and CDR2 YFSETQ. Sorting based on CD45RO/CCR7/CD25/CD127/CD95/CD27 separated CD4+ naive, central memory, regulatory and stem cell-like memory cells.

The TCR comes from a man younger than 35 in good health. The sequenced sample consisted of naive CD4+ T cells from blood. The V call is TRBV5-1, the J call TRBJ1-4; D gene unclear. The CDR3, as DNA: TGCGCCAGCAGCCCGGAGGGAGCAACTAATGAAAAACTGTTTTTT. This codes for CASSPEGATNEKLFF. The full variable domain, rest sourced from reference TRBV5-1 and TRBJ1-4, is KAGVTQTPRYLIKTRGQQVTLSCSPISGHRSVSWYQQTPGQGLQFLFEYFSETQRNKGNFPGRFSGRQFSNSRSEMNVSTLELGDSALYLCASSPEGATNEKLFFGSGTQLSVL.